The present entry profiles one T cell receptor (beta chain) with its context. V shed 5 bases and J 0 bases; nucleotides not matched to a gene: 6. Germline CDR1 reads SGHNT; CDR2 reads YENEEA. This CDR3 has 16 amino acids. The data were taken from a study of cytomegalovirus exposure and HLA in healthy donors. Assay used: immunoSEQ multiplex PCR; TCRdb lists only in-frame clones, some missing. The data hold more than 120,000 clones, with around nine tenths observed a single time. These donors were members of the 120-subject validation cohort, a group separate from the roughly 670-subject first cohort. This clonotype was obtained from a man aged 18 to 30 in good health and CMV-seropositive. V and J are TRBV11-3 and TRBJ2-7; the match to TRBD2 covers 11 bases. The sequenced material came from PBMCs. The CDR3 sequence is CASSDPLAGGSYEQYF. CDR3 DNA sequence: TGTGCCAGCAGCGACCCCCTAGCGGGAGGCTCCTACGAGCAGTACTTC.